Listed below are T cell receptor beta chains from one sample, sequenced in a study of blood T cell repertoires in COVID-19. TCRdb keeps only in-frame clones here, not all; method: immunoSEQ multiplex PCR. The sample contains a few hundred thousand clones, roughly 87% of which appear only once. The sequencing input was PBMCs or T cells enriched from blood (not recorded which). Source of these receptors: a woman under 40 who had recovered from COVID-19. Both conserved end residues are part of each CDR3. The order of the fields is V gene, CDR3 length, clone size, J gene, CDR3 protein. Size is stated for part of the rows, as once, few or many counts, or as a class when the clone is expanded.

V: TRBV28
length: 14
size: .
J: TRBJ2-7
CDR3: CASSFGSGGYEQYF

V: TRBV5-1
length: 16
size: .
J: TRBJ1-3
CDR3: CASSPTGNLNGNTIYF

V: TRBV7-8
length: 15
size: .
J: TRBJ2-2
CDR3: CASSLDRSNTGELFF

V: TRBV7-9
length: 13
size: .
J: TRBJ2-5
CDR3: CASSRAREETQYF

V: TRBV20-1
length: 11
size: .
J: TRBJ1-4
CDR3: CSAIYREKLFF

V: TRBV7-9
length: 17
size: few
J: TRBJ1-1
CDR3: CASSSPGQGSEGTEAFF

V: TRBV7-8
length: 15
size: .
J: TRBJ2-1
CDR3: CASSPSPDSYNEQFF

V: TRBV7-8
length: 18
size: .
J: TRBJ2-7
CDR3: CASSLPGRRTGGNYEQYF

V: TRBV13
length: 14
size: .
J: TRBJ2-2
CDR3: CASSLDRGTGELFF

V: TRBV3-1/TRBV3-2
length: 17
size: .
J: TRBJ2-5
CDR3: CASSQGLAGGPGETQYF

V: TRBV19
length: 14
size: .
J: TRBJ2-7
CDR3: CASSIMADSYEQYF

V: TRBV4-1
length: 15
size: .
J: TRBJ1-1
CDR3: CASSHPGTGYTEAFF

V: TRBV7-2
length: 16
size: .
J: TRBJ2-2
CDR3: CASSLALAWGHGELFF

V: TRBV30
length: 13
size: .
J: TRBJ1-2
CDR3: CAWTRTEHYGYTF

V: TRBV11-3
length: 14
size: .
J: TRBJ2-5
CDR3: CASSQRQSGETQYF

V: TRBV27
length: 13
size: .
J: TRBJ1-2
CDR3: CASSLGQGRGYTF

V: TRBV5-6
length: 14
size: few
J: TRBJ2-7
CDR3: CASSFQGLSYEQYF

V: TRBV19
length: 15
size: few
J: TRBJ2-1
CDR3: CASSMASGGVYEQFF

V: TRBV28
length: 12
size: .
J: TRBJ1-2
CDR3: CASSLPSYGYTF

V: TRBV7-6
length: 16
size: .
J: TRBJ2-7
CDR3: CASSLGPRVGNHEQYF

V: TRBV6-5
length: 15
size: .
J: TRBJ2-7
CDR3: CASSYSGQAEGEQYF

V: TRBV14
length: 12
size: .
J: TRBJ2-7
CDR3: CASSQSGYEQYF

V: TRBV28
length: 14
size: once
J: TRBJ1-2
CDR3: CASSRGTGDYGYTF

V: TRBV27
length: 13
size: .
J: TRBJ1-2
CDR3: CASSFGTGYGYTF

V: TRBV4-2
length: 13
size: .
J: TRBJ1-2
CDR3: CASSQDRDYGYTF

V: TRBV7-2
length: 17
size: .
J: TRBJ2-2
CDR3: CASSLVGDRARGGELFF

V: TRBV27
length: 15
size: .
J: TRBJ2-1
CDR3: CASSITTGIGNEQFF

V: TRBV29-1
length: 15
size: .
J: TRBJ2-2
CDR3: CSVEVPERRTGELFF

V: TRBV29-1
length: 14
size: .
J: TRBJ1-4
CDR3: CSVGGGSDNEKLFF

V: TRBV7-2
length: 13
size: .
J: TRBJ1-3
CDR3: CASSLAAGNTIYF

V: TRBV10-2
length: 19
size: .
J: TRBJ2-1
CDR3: CASLPSGTGGLLWYNEQFF

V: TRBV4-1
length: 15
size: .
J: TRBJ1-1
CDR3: CASSHPDRTNTEAFF

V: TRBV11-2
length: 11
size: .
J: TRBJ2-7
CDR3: CASSVIYEQYF

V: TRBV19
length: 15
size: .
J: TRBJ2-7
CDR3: CASNGAADGAYEQYF

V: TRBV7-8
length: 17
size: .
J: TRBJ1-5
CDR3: CASSSGTDFYSNQPQHF

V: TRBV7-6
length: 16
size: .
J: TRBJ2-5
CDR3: CASSLVSYRGSETQYF

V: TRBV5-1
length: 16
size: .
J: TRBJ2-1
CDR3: CASSPGTGSSYNEQFF

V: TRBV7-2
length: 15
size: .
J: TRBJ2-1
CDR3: CASSVGGRPYNEQFF

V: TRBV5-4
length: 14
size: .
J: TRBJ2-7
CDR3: CASSLGDRGYEQYF

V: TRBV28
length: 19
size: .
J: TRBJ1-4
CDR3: CASSFTLPGQGAGNEKLFF

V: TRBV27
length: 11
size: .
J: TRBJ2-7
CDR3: CASSPGTGWNF

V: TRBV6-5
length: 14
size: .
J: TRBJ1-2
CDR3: CASSTLGNLYGYTF